Shown below are 12 T cell receptor beta chains from a single sample sequenced in a study of cytomegalovirus exposure and HLA in healthy donors. The study ran its PCR with 60 Vbeta and 13 Jbeta primers. Sequencing used immunoSEQ multiplex PCR; TCRdb keeps in-frame clones, though not all of them. The top ten clones hold about 7% of a sample with tens of thousands of clones, roughly 75% of them seen once. Sequenced input: PBMCs. The receptors were sampled from a woman in her thirties or forties in good health and CMV-seronegative.

The CDR3 region is CASSQGTPGNTIYF. The CDR3 nucleotides read TGCGCCAGCAGCCAGGGGACCCCTGGAAACACCATATATTTT. The chain carries TRBV5-1 and TRBJ1-3; possible D gene TRBD1, 6 bases. The germline gives CDR1 SGHRS, CDR2 YFSETQ. The CDR3 runs to 14 residues. The ends were cut back, 4 bases at V and 2 bases at J, with 10 bases in the middle.

This clone was found once. This chain connects TRBV15 to TRBJ2-5; 10 nucleotides match TRBD2. The CDR3 length is 13 residues. V was clipped by 9 bases and J by 4 bases; unmatched bases: 5. CDR1 and CDR2 (germline): LNHNV, YYDKDF (reference sequence). The CDR3 is CATRLAGIETQYF. The CDR3, as DNA: TGTGCCACTAGACTAGCGGGTATAGAGACCCAGTACTTC.

As DNA, the CDR3 is TGTGCCAGCAGGGAGGACGTTAGCTCATACGAGCAGTACTTC. Protein sequence: CASREDVSSYEQYF. The chain is built from TRBV2 and TRBJ2-7, with a tentative D call TRBD2 (5 bases). CDR1 and CDR2 from the germline V gene are SNHLY and FYNNEI. There are 14 residues in the CDR3. V was shortened by 6 bases and J by 4 bases, with 16 bases between the two germline ends.

The rearrangement links TRBV6-6 to TRBJ1-2; 9 positions match TRBD1. CDR3 length equals 13 residues. Germline V gives CDR1 MNHNY, CDR2 SVGAGI (reference sequence). The junction had 3 bases not matched to a gene; V was cut back by 6 bases and J by 4 bases. The chain's CDR3 is CASSLTGGYGYTF. In nucleotides, the CDR3 is TGTGCCAGCAGCCTGACAGGGGGCTATGGCTACACCTTC.

This clone was detected only once. V and J are TRBV2 and TRBJ1-5, with 10 bases fitting TRBD1. CDR3 length: 15 amino acids. Germline V gene sequence: CDR1 SNHLY, CDR2 FYNNEI. Trimming cost V 6 bases and J 1 base; bases outside gene matches: 3. The CDR3, as DNA: TGTGCCAGCAGCTGGGACAGGGGAAGCAATCAGCCCCAGCATTTT. Its protein is CASSWDRGSNQPQHF.

The chain carries TRBV29-1 and TRBJ1-2, with a weak D call TRBD1 (5 bases). Trimming cost V 2 bases and J 4 bases, with 17 bases left between them. The germline V gene has CDR1 SQVTM and CDR2 ANQGSEA. The CDR3 extends over 15 amino acids. This chain's CDR3 is CSVESTQGTGYGYTF. CDR3 bases: TGCAGCGTTGAATCGACGCAGGGAACAGGCTATGGCTACACCTTC.

This clone was found a few times. The rearrangement joins TRBV7-3 to TRBJ2-2; D might be TRBD2 (7 bases). The CDR3 contains 15 residues. Trimming shortened V by 6 bases and J by 3 bases, and 14 bases separated the two germline ends. CDR1 and CDR2 from the germline V gene are SGHTA and FQGTGA. The CDR3 DNA is TGTGCCAGCAGGGCCAGGGGAGGGGACACCGGGGAGCTGTTTTTT. Encoded protein: CASRARGGDTGELFF.

The chain employs TRBV5-5 and TRBJ1-1, with D unclear. The germline V gene has CDR1 SGHKS and CDR2 YYEKEE (reference sequence). Trimming pared 1 base from V and 2 bases from J, leaving 6 bases between. This CDR3 spans 13 amino acids. The chain's CDR3 is CASSLSVNTEAFF. The CDR3 DNA reads as TGTGCCAGCAGCTTGTCAGTTAACACTGAAGCTTTCTTT.

Points on this clone: The junction departs from germline at one end; a sequencing error may be responsible. The V gene is TRBV7-2, the J gene TRBJ1-2; D gene uncertain. The CDR3 is 13 residues long. CDR1 and CDR2 (germline): SGHTA, FQGNSA. CDR3 DNA sequence: TGTGCCAGCACCTTAATAGTTAACTATGGCTACACCTTC. Translation gives CASTLIVNYGYTF.

This chain connects TRBV27 to TRBJ1-1; TRBD1 matches at 8 bases. The germline V gene has CDR1 MNHEY and CDR2 SMNVEV (reference sequence). CDR3 length equals 15 residues. The ends lost 11 bases at V and 6 bases at J; junction bases unmatched: 17. The CDR3 here is CASHPDGQGPPEAFF. The CDR3 DNA sequence: TGTGCCTCGCACCCAGACGGACAGGGACCCCCTGAAGCTTTCTTT.

V is TRBV27 and J is TRBJ1-4, with 10 bases matching TRBD1. Germline CDR1 MNHEY, CDR2 SMNVEV (reference sequence). This CDR3 has 14 residues. The V segment lost 6 bases and the J segment 7 bases; nucleotides outside the gene matches: 5. This CDR3 reads CASSPTGGLEKLFF. CDR3 in DNA: TGTGCCAGCAGCCCGACAGGGGGCCTTGAAAAACTGTTTTTT.

The chain has TRBV11-2 and TRBJ1-1; 7 bases line up with TRBD1. There are 13 residues in the CDR3. V was clipped by 2 bases and J by 5 bases; unmatched bases: 2. Looked up from germline, CDR1 is SGHAT and CDR2 is FQNNGV. Written as DNA, the CDR3 is TGTGCCAGCAGCTTATTACAGGGGACTGAAGCTTTCTTT. It specifies CASSLLQGTEAFF. Variable domain in full (rest from reference TRBV11-2 and TRBJ1-1): EAGVAQSPRYKIIEKRQSVAFWCNPISGHATLYWYQQILGQGPKLLIQFQNNGVVDDSQLPKDRFSAERLKGVDSTLKIQPAKLEDSAVYLCASSLLQGTEAFFGQGTRLTVV.